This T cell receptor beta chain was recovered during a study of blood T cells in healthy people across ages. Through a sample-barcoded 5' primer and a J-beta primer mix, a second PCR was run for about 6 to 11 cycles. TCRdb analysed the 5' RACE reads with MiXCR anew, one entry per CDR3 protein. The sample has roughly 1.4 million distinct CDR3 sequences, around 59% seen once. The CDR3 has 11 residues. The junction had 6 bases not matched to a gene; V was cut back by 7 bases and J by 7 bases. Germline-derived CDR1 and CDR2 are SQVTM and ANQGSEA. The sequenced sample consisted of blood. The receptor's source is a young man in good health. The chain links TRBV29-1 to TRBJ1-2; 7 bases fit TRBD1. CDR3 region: CSALQGTGYTF. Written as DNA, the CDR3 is TGCAGCGCCCTACAGGGGACTGGCTACACCTTC. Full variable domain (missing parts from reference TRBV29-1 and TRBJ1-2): SAVISQKPSRDICQRGTSLTIQCQVDSQVTMMFWYRQQPGQSLTLIATANQGSEATYESGFVIDKFPISRPNLTFSTLTVSNMSPEDSSIYLCSALQGTGYTFGSGTRLTVV.